The entry below describes one T cell receptor (beta chain). The antigen is unknown. With 60 Vbeta and 13 Jbeta primers, the PCR was carried out. Here immunoSEQ multiplex PCR was the method, and the copy in TCRdb shows in-frame clones only, minus some. The table records 200,000 or so clones, less than 85% of them present only once. The CDR3 is 13 amino acids. The junction had 6 bases not matched to a gene; V was cut back by 4 bases and J by 14 bases. Germline V gene lookup returns CDR1 SEHNR and CDR2 FQNEAQ (reference sequence). These data originate in a study of cytomegalovirus exposure and HLA in healthy donors. General study points: Later findings reportedly placed an Asian-associated ancestry cluster below the approximately 670-donor mean for N-insertions. TCR beta chain V- and J-gene trimming was linked, in a later analysis, to a missense variant in DCLRE1C.

The material sequenced was PBMCs. V usage is TRBV7-9 and J usage is TRBJ2-3, with 13 bases fitting TRBD2. The clonotype comes from a man aged 18 to 30 in good health and CMV-seronegative. This CDR3 is CASSYATSGRGYF. CDR3 nucleotides: TGTGCCAGCAGCTACGCCACTAGCGGGAGGGGGTATTTT.